This TCR beta chain comes out of a study of identical twins. Findings and limits, study-wide: It was cross-sectional statistical analysis, not following the same donors, that the conclusions relied on. Part of the zero-insertion signal could reflect confounding by invariant MAIT and iNKT cells.

The V segment lost 2 bases and the J segment 6 bases; nucleotides outside the gene matches: 12. Germline CDR1 is MGHDK and CDR2 is SYGVNS. The CDR3 runs 17 residues. This clonotype was picked up a small number of times. Its target is unknown. cDNA molecules carried unique molecular identifiers, and template switching added a universal primer site. TCRdb called the 5' RACE reads again in MiXCR, with one record for every CDR3 protein. Of 450,000 or so distinct CDR3 sequences listed, approximately 15% are singletons. These same data were also listed under a study on yellow fever vaccine responses in identical twins.

V is TRBV25-1 and J is TRBJ2-7, with 11 bases lining up with TRBD1. Sequenced material: CD4+ T cells sorted from blood. This clonotype originated in a woman aged 18-29 years in good health. CDR3 sequence: CASSEPPGTGGLGEQYF. CDR3 bases: TGTGCCAGCAGTGAACCTCCCGGGACAGGGGGGTTAGGCGAGCAGTACTTC.